The rows below give T cell receptor beta chains drawn from one sample of a study of T cell changes during pregnancy in multiple sclerosis. The protocol was immunoSEQ multiplex PCR, while the TCRdb copy is restricted to in-frame clones and leaves out a portion. The sample contains 40,000 to 45,000 clones, 88% of which appear only once. The source was CD8+ T cells from peripheral blood mononuclear cells, collected after pregnancy. These receptors were obtained from a female donor in good health, enrolled as a control in a pregnancy study. The CDR3 runs from the conserved cysteine through the conserved F or W. Fields, in order: CDR3 length, D gene, clone size, J gene, V gene, CDR3 protein, CDR3 DNA. The D gene is left open where the match is weak. The size field is filled for only some rows; it gives once, few, many or a size class.

cdr3_length: 16; d_call: TRBD1; clone_size: NA; j_call: TRBJ1-2; v_call: TRBV7-8; cdr3_aa: CASSSLLGQGEDGYTF; cdr3_nt: TGTGCCAGCAGCTCCCTCCTAGGACAGGGAGAGGATGGCTACACCTTC
cdr3_length: 14; d_call: NA; clone_size: NA; j_call: TRBJ1-2; v_call: TRBV7-3; cdr3_aa: CASSLDGWGHGYTF; cdr3_nt: TGTGCCAGCAGCTTAGATGGGTGGGGGCATGGCTACACCTTC
cdr3_length: 12; d_call: NA; clone_size: NA; j_call: TRBJ2-7; v_call: TRBV30; cdr3_aa: CAWVGQSYEQYF; cdr3_nt: TGTGCCTGGGTGGGGCAGTCCTACGAGCAGTACTTC
cdr3_length: 15; d_call: TRBD1; clone_size: NA; j_call: TRBJ1-4; v_call: TRBV7-9; cdr3_aa: CASSLRGGNNEKLFF; cdr3_nt: TGTGCCAGCAGCTTGCGAGGGGGCAATAATGAAAAACTGTTTTTT
cdr3_length: 14; d_call: NA; clone_size: NA; j_call: TRBJ1-1; v_call: TRBV5-4; cdr3_aa: CASSLDRYETEAFF; cdr3_nt: TGTGCCAGCAGCTTGGACAGGTATGAAACTGAAGCTTTCTTT
cdr3_length: 13; d_call: NA; clone_size: few; j_call: TRBJ1-1; v_call: TRBV7-9; cdr3_aa: CASSPSGDTEAFF; cdr3_nt: TGTGCCAGCAGCCCCAGCGGTGACACTGAAGCTTTCTTT
cdr3_length: 13; d_call: TRBD2; clone_size: NA; j_call: TRBJ2-5; v_call: TRBV9; cdr3_aa: CASSVVTSGEQYF; cdr3_nt: TGTGCCAGCAGCGTAGTCACTAGCGGGGAGCAGTACTTC
cdr3_length: 15; d_call: TRBD1; clone_size: NA; j_call: TRBJ1-1; v_call: TRBV10-3; cdr3_aa: CAISESGDRNTEAFF; cdr3_nt: TGTGCCATCAGTGAGTCTGGGGACAGGAACACTGAAGCTTTCTTT
cdr3_length: 13; d_call: TRBD1; clone_size: NA; j_call: TRBJ2-3; v_call: TRBV30; cdr3_aa: CAWRDRGGDTQYF; cdr3_nt: TGTGCCTGGAGGGACAGGGGCGGAGATACGCAGTATTTT
cdr3_length: 16; d_call: TRBD2; clone_size: NA; j_call: TRBJ2-3; v_call: TRBV4-3; cdr3_aa: CASSPRLADSTDTQYF; cdr3_nt: TGCGCCAGCAGCCCCCGACTAGCGGATTCCACAGATACGCAGTATTTT
cdr3_length: 14; d_call: NA; clone_size: few; j_call: TRBJ1-1; v_call: TRBV15; cdr3_aa: CATSLDSMNTEAFF; cdr3_nt: TGTGCCACCAGCTTAGACAGTATGAACACTGAAGCTTTCTTT